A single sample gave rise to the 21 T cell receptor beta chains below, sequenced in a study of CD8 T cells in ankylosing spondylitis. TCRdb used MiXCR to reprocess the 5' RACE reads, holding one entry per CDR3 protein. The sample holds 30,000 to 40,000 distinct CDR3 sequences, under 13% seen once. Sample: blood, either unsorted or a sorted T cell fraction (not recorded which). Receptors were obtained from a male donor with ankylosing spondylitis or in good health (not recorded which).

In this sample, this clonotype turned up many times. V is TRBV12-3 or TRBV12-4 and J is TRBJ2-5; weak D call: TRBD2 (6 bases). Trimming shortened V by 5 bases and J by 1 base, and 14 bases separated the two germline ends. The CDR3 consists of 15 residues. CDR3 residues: CASSRGWIFQETQYF. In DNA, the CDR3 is TGTGCCAGCAGTCGGGGGTGGATCTTCCAAGAGACCCAGTACTTC.

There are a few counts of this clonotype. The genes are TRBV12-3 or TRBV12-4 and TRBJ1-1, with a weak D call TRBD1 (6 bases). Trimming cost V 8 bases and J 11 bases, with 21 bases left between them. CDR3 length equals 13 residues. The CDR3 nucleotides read TGTGCCAGCGGGTTATCTACAGGGTGGCGGGCTTTCTTT. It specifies CASGLSTGWRAFF.

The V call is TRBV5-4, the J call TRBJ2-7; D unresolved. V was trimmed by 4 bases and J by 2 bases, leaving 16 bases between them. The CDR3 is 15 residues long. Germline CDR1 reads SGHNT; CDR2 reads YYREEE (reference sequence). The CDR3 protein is CASSLSAGPTYEQYF. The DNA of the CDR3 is TGTGCCAGCAGCCTCTCGGCAGGTCCTACCTACGAGCAGTACTTC.

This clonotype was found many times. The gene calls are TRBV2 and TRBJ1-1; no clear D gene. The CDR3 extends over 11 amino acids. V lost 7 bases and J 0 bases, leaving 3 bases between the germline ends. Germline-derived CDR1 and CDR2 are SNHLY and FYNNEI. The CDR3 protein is CASKLNTEAFF. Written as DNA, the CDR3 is TGTGCCAGCAAGTTGAACACTGAAGCTTTCTTT. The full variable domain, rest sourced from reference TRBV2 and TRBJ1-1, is EPEVTQTPSHQVTQMGQEVILRCVPISNHLYFYWYRQILGQKVEFLVSFYNNEISEKSEIFDDQFSVERPDGSNFTLKIRSTKLEDSAMYFCASKLNTEAFFGQGTRLTVV.

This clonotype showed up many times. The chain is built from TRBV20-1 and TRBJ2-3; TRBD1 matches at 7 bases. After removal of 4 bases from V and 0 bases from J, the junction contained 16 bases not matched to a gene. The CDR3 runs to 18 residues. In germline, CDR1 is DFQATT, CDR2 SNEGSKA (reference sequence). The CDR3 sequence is CSANPLPGQRRSTDTQYF. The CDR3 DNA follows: TGCAGTGCTAACCCTTTACCGGGACAGCGGCGAAGCACAGATACGCAGTATTTT.

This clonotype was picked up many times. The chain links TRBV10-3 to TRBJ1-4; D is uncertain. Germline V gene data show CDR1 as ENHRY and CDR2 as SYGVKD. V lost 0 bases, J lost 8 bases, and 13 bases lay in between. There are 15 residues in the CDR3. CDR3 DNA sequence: TGTGCCATCAGTGAGTCCCCCCACACGGGGGAAAAACTGTTTTTT. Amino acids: CAISESPHTGEKLFF.

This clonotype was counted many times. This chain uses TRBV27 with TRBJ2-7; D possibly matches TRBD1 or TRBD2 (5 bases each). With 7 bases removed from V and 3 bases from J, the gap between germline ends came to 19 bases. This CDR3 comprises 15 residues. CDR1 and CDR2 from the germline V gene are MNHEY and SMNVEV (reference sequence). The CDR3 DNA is TGTGCCAGCAAGATTGAGGGGAGAAGCCACTACGAGCAGTACTTC. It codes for CASKIEGRSHYEQYF.

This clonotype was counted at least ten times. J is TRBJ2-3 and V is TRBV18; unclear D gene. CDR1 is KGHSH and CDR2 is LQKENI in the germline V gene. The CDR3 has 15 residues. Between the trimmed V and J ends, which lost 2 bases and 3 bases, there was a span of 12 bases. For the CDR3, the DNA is TGTGCCAGCTCACCAATCCCAGCCAGTACAGATACGCAGTATTTT. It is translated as CASSPIPASTDTQYF.

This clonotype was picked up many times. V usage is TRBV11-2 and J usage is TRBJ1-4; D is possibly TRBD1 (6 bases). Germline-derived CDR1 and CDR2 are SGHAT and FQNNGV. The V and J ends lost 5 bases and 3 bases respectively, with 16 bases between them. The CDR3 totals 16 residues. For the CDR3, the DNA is TGTGCCAGCAGCCCCCAGGGGCTCTCGGCTAATGAAAAACTGTTTTTT. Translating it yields CASSPQGLSANEKLFF.

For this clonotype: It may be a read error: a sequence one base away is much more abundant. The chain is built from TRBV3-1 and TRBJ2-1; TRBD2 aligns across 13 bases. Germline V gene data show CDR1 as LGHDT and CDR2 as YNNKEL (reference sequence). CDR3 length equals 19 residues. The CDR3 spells CACSPGTSGTDRKENEQFF. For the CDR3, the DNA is TGTGCCTGCAGCCCCGGGACTAGCGGGACTGATCGGAAGGAGAATGAGCAGTTCTTC.

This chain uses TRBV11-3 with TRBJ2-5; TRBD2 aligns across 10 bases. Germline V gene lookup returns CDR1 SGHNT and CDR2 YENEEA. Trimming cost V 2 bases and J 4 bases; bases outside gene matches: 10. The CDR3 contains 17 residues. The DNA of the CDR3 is TGTGCCAGCAGCTTATCCCCTAGCGGGAGCATAGTAGAGACCCAGTACTTC. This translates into CASSLSPSGSIVETQYF. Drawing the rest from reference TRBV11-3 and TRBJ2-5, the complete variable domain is EAGVVQSPRYKIIEKKQPVAFWCNPISGHNTLYWYLQNLGQGPELLIRYENEEAVDDSQLPKDRFSAERLKGVDSTLKIQPAELGDSAVYLCASSLSPSGSIVETQYFGPGTRLLVL.

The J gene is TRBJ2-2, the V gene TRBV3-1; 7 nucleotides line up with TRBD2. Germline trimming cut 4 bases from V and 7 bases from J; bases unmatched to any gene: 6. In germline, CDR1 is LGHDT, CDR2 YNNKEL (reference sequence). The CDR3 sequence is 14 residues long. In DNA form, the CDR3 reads TGTGCCAGCAGCCTAAGCGGGATGGGCGGGGAGCTGTTTTTT. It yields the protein CASSLSGMGGELFF.

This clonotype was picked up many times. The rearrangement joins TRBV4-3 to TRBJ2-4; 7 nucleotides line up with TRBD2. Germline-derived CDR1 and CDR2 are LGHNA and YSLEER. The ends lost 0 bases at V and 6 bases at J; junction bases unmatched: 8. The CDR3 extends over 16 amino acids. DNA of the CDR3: TGCGCCAGCAGCCAAGAGCTAGCGGAGGCTTCAAACATTCAGTACTTC. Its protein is CASSQELAEASNIQYF.

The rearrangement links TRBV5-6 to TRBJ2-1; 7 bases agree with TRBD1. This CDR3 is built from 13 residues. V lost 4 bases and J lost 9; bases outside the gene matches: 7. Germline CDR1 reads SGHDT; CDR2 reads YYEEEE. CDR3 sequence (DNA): TGTGCCAGCAGCACTAGACAGGGCTCTGAGCAGTTCTTC. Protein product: CASSTRQGSEQFF.

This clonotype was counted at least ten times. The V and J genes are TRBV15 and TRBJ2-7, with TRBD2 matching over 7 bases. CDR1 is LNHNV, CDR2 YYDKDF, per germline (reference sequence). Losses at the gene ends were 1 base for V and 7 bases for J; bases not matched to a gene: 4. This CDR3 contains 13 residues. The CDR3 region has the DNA TGTGCCACCAGCAGAGCTAGCGGTAGTGAGCAGTACTTC. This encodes CATSRASGSEQYF.

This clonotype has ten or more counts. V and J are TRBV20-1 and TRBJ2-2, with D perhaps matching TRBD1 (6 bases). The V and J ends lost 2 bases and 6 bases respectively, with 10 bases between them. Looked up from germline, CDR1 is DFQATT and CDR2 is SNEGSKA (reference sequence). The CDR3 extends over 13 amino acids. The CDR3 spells CSARYEGAGELFF. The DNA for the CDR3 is TGCAGTGCTAGATACGAGGGGGCCGGGGAGCTGTTTTTT.

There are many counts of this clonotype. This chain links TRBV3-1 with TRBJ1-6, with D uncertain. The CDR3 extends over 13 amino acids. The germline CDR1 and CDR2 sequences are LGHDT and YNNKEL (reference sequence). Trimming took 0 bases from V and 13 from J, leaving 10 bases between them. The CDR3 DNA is TGTGCCAGCAGCCAAGATTTGGGGAAGCCCCTCCACTTT. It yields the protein CASSQDLGKPLHF. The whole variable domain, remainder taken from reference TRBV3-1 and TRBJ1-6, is DTAVSQTPKYLVTQMGNDKSIKCEQNLGHDTMYWYKQDSKKFLKIMFSYNNKELIINETVPNRFSPKSPDKAHLNLHINSLELGDSAVYFCASSQDLGKPLHFGNGTRLTVT.

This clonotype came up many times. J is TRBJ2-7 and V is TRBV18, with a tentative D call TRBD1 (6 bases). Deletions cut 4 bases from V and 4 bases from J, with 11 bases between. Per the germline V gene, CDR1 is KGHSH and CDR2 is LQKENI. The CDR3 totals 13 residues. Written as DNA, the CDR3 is TGTGCCAGCTCACAAGGACAGCAATACGAGCAGTACTTC. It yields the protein CASSQGQQYEQYF.

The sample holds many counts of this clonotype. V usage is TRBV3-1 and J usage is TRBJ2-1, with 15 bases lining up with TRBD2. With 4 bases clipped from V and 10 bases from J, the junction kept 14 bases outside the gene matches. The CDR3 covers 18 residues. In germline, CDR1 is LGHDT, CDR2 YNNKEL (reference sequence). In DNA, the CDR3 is TGTGCCAGCAGCCGGGGACTAGCGGGAGGTCCCCACAAAGGGGAGCAGTTCTTC. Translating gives CASSRGLAGGPHKGEQFF.

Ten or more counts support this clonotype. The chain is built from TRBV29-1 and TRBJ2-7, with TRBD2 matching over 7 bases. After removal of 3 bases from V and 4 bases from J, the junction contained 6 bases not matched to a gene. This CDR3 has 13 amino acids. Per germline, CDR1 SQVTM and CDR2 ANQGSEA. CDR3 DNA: TGCAGCGTTGATAAGGGAGGGAGTTACGAGCAGTACTTC. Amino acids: CSVDKGGSYEQYF.

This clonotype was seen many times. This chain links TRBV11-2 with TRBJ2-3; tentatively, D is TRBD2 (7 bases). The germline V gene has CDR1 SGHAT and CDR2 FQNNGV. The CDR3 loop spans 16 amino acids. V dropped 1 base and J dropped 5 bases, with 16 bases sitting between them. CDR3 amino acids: CASSLGGGRAGDTQYF. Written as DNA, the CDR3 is TGTGCCAGCAGCTTAGGGGGGGGCAGGGCTGGAGATACGCAGTATTTT.